These 2 T cell receptor beta chains share one sample of origin, sequenced in a study of neoadjuvant anti-PD-1 for oral cavity cancer. Sequencing used immunoSEQ multiplex PCR; TCRdb keeps in-frame clones, though not all of them. The table shows about 12,000 clones, with 71% occurring only once. The time point is: after neoadjuvant nivolumab, at surgical resection. The sequencing here drew on PBMCs, taken after nivolumab (anti-PD-1) treatment. The receptors originated from a person aged 35-79 years with oral cavity squamous cell carcinoma.

J is TRBJ2-1 and V is TRBV25-1, with TRBD2 matching 13 bases. The germline V gene has CDR1 MGHDK and CDR2 SYGVNS. V was pared by 8 bases and J by 4 bases, with 5 bases of the junction left unmatched. The CDR3 spans 15 residues. The CDR3 loop is CASGTSGILYNEQFF. CDR3 coding DNA: TGTGCCAGCGGGACTAGCGGGATCCTATACAATGAGCAGTTCTTC. Together with reference TRBV25-1 and TRBJ2-1, the CDR3 gives the full variable domain: EADIYQTPRYLVIGTGKKITLECSQTMGHDKMYWYQQDPGMELHLIHYSYGVNSTEKGDLSSESTVSRIRTEHFPLTLESARPSHTSQYLCASGTSGILYNEQFFGPGTRLTVL.

The rearrangement links TRBV5-1 to TRBJ2-7; D is uncertain. CDR3 size: 13 residues. Looked up from germline, CDR1 is SGHRS and CDR2 is YFSETQ. Trimming removed 4 bases from V and 3 bases from J, with 11 bases in between. CDR3 DNA: TGCGCCAGCAGCGAACGGCTGGGCTACGAGCAGTACTTC. Translating gives CASSERLGYEQYF.